The T cell receptor (beta chain) described here comes from a study of blood T cell repertoires in COVID-19 (TCRdb year 2020). About the study as a whole: Samples from collaborators originated in the United States, Italy and Spain and spanned both the acute and convalescent phases of COVID-19. The dataset comprised deeply sampled blood TCRbeta repertoires from subjects exposed to, actively infected with, or recovered from COVID-19. Sample metadata almost always included a de-identified subject ID, COVID-19 status, age in years and sex. The material from the prospective study consisted of cDNA or gDNA derived from T cells, B-cell-depleted T cells, or PBMCs. The repertoires were released in a freely available public database meant as a resource for research on the immune response to SARS-CoV-2. HLA class I and class II types, where available, came from metadata supplied by the sample provider rather than from assay-based typing. Samples were obtained from the ongoing ImmuneRACE study (first 160 participants) and from over a thousand subjects provided by 6 global collaborators. Summary of the overall study and its limitations: How much clinical and demographic metadata was included differed by source and by participant, and the metadata was provided uncurated.

The germline V gene (reference sequence) sets CDR1 to LNHDA and CDR2 to SQIVND. The junction shows trimming of 6 bases on V and 1 base on J, plus 9 bases between the germline ends. Measured from the cysteine to the phenylalanine, the CDR3 is 13 residues long. The DNA shown is the 39-base CDR3, in frame from base 1. In this sample, this clone turned up a few times. What antigen it recognizes has not been identified. No per-base quality is available; no much larger clone lies one base away. One collaborating source in Seattle enrolled patients during active infection and followed them longitudinally through the course of disease. Whole blood was collected in K2EDTA tubes by collaborating institutions according to the institutions' own protocols. For TCRbeta analysis, collaborators shipped samples in one of three forms: frozen whole blood, isolated PBMCs, or DNA extracted from either of those sample types.

The immunoSEQ Assay, a bias-controlled multiplex PCR, was used to amplify TCRbeta CDR3 regions from genomic DNA. As for the authors' bioinformatics: Nucleated cell counts per sample were estimated from amplification of reference gene primers within the assay. To quantify the absolute abundance of each unique TCRbeta CDR3 rearrangement, sequence reads were collapsed and filtered. For each sample, productive Simpson clonality was calculated by taking the square root of Simpson's diversity index across productive rearrangements. TCRdb provides this immuneACCESS table in a form limited to in-frame rearrangements. Some clones are lacking; in checked studies, under half of them reflect an unresolved V gene, and why the rest are absent is not known. V, J and clone size reflect that table, while D and trimming were determined from the DNA. The sample table lists 200,000 to 250,000 clones, less than 85% of them with a count of one. The ten largest clones represent under 10% of the sample.

The rearranged segments are TRBV19 and TRBJ1-1; there is no confident call for the D gene. The receptor was isolated from a woman of 80 years or more with COVID-19, enrolled during active disease. Material for sequencing was peripheral blood. The CDR3 protein sequence reads: CASSVTRNTEAFF. In nucleotide form, the sequence is TGTGCCAGTAGCGTAACTAGGAACACTGAAGCTTTCTTT.